The clone carrying this T cell receptor (beta chain) has a handful of counts. Its antigen remains unidentified. CDR3 size: 15 residues. The germline gives CDR1 SGHVS, CDR2 FNYEAQ. V lost 2 bases and J 3 bases, leaving 13 bases between the germline ends. The data stem from a study of T cell repertoires in cytomegalovirus infection. Findings and limits, study-wide: CMV-specific HLA-C-restricted TCR beta clonotypes dominated the ex vivo response.

TCRdb re-called the reads with MiXCR, one entry per CDR3 protein. The sample lists around 630,000 distinct CDR3 sequences, 20% to 30% seen once, with roughly 8% in the top ten. V gene TRBV7-6 combines with J gene TRBJ2-5; perhaps TRBD1 as D (5 bases). Sample: CD8+ T cells from PBMCs. This sequence was found in a human donor in good health (CMV status not recorded). Some clones in this sample may be carry-over from other donors' samples. CDR3 bases: TGTGCCAGCAGCTTACTGGGTGACAGTGAAGAGACCCAGTACTTC. Translating it yields CASSLLGDSEETQYF.